This T cell receptor (beta chain) appears in the sequencing data of a study of cytomegalovirus exposure and HLA in healthy donors. Overall study context: Caucasian-associated ancestry cluster membership applied to under 85% of 300 to 450 genotyped donors. Study-wide findings and caveats: It was approximately 160 TCR beta chains that were listed as cytomegalovirus-associated. Apart from CMV serostatus, no immune exposure information was available.

Researchers ran the PCR with 60 Vbeta and 13 Jbeta primers. Sequencing was performed with immunoSEQ multiplex PCR; in TCRdb, only in-frame clones are kept and a portion is missing. The sample shows roughly 250,000 clones, roughly 80% of them seen only once. Details on this clone: Its target is unknown.

The CDR3 totals 17 residues. V lost 7 bases to trimming and J lost 2 bases, with 20 bases between them. CDR1 and CDR2 from the germline V gene are SNHLY and FYNNEI. The sequenced sample consisted of PBMCs. The chain combines TRBV2 with TRBJ2-2, with a weak D call TRBD2 (7 bases). This TCR derives from a girl under 10 years old in good health and CMV-seronegative. CDR3 sequence: CASKQGSGLLNTGELFF. CDR3 sequence (DNA): TGTGCCAGCAAACAGGGTAGCGGGCTCCTAAACACCGGGGAGCTGTTTTTT.